This TCR beta chain was observed in a study of shared clonotypes between healthy human individuals. Whole-study results and caveats: It was the few donors that limited the genetic and exposure-history diversity represented. Larger estimated richness was generally seen in naive subsets than in memory subsets.

The ends lost 6 bases at V and 6 bases at J; junction bases unmatched: 4. CDR1 and CDR2 (germline): PRHDT, FYEKMQ (reference sequence). The CDR3 sequence is 14 residues long. Each replicate PCR on the sorted subsets used 200 to 250 ng DNA (roughly 27,000 T cell genomes). In the study's own analysis: Junction-only sequences without quality scores were provided by ImmunoSEQ, so filtering was different. TCRdb keeps only in-frame clones here, not all; method: immunoSEQ multiplex PCR. D and trimming were read from the DNA, whereas the V and J calls and clone size are those reported in that table. The table records around 2,000,000 clones, 85% to 95% of them present only once. In regard to this clone: Its antigen is still unknown.

Naive CD8 cells lacked CD45RO, underwent positive selection for CCR7 and left out terminally differentiated effector memory CD45RA+ cells. The TCR was taken from a man younger than 30 in good health. The chain employs TRBV13 and TRBJ2-5; 13 nucleotides agree with TRBD2. Input material: naive CD8+ T cells sorted from blood. CDR3 in amino acids: CASSSGLAGQTQYF. DNA for the CDR3: TGTGCCAGCAGTTCGGGACTAGCGGGACAGACCCAGTACTTC.